This T cell receptor (beta chain) was captured in a study of glioma-infiltrating T cells after dendritic cell vaccination. V lost 0 bases and J lost 5; bases outside the gene matches: 2. The CDR3 runs to 15 residues. The germline V gene has CDR1 MNHEY and CDR2 SVGAGI. The data were produced by immunoSEQ multiplex PCR, yet TCRdb's version contains in-frame clones alone and is incomplete. The sample contains over 90,000 clones, more than 80% of which appear only once. All glioblastoma patients lacked an isocitrate dehydrogenase mutation. The J gene is TRBJ1-5, the V gene TRBV6-5, with 9 bases aligning to TRBD1. The TCR was taken from a human donor with glioblastoma. The sample was blood, taken before dendritic cell vaccination. CDR3 amino acids: CASSYSGTGHQPQHF. CDR3 DNA: TGTGCCAGCAGTTACTCCGGGACAGGGCATCAGCCCCAGCATTTT.